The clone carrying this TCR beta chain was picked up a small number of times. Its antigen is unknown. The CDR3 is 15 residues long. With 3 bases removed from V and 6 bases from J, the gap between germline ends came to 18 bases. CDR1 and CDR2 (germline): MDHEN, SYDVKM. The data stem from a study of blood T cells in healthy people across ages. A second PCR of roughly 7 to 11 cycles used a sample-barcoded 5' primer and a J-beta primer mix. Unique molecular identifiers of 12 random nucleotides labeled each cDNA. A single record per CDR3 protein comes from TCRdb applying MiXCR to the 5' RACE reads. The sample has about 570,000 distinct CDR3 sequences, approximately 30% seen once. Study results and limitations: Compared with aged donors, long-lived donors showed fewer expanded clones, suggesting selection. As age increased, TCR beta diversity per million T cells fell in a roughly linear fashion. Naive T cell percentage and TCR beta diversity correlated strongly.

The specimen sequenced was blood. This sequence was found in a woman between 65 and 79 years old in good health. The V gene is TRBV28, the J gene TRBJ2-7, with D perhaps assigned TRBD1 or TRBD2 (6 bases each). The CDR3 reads CASSFWGAMRPEQYF. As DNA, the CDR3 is TGTGCCAGCAGTTTTTGGGGGGCGATGCGACCCGAGCAGTACTTC.